These 10 T cell receptor beta chains came from one sample sequenced in a study of blood T cell repertoires in COVID-19. Data came from immunoSEQ multiplex PCR; TCRdb stores just in-frame clones and leaves some out. The table includes 250,000 to 300,000 clones, approximately 88% detected once. Input material: PBMCs or T cells enriched from blood (not recorded which). The receptors shown here come from a woman in her 40s who had recovered from COVID-19.

This rearrangement joins TRBV2 to TRBJ1-3; TRBD1 is a possible D gene (6 bases). With 9 bases removed from V and 1 base from J, the gap between germline ends came to 10 bases. This CDR3 is built from 13 residues. Germline lookup yields CDR1 SNHLY and CDR2 FYNNEI. In DNA form, the CDR3 reads TGTGCCAGGACGGACAGTTCTGGAAACACCATATATTTT. Translating gives CARTDSSGNTIYF.

The rearrangement joins TRBV27 to TRBJ1-1, with a possible D match to TRBD1 (6 bases). In germline, CDR1 is MNHEY, CDR2 SMNVEV (reference sequence). CDR3 size: 16 residues. Trimming left V 4 bases short and J 0 bases short, with 15 bases between. DNA for the CDR3: TGTGCCAGCAGTTCTTCCCGGACAGCCATGAACACTGAAGCTTTCTTT. Amino acid sequence: CASSSSRTAMNTEAFF.

This rearrangement joins TRBV7-3 to TRBJ2-3, with 7 bases matching TRBD2. The germline V gene encodes CDR1 SGHTA and CDR2 FQGTGA. J gave up 6 bases and V 5 bases, and 11 bases lay outside the gene matches. There are 15 residues in the CDR3. The CDR3 region has the DNA TGTGCCAGCAGCCCGCGGGCCCTGGGAGGGGATACGCAGTATTTT. Encoded protein: CASSPRALGGDTQYF. Supplemented by reference TRBV7-3 and TRBJ2-3, the full variable domain reads GAGVSQTPSNKVTEKGKYVELRCDPISGHTALYWYRQSLGQGPEFLIYFQGTGAADDSGLPNDRFFAVRPEGSVSTLKIQRTERGDSAVYLCASSPRALGGDTQYFGPGTRLTVL.

This chain links TRBV7-3 with TRBJ2-6, with 10 bases lining up with TRBD1. With 4 bases clipped from V and 1 base from J, the junction kept 7 bases outside the gene matches. The CDR3 is made up of 18 amino acids. Germline V gives CDR1 SGHTA, CDR2 FQGTGA. The CDR3 DNA is TGTGCCAGCAGCTCTCAACGGACAGGGGGATCTGGGGCCAACGTCCTGACTTTC. Residues: CASSSQRTGGSGANVLTF. Supplemented by reference TRBV7-3 and TRBJ2-6, the full variable domain reads GAGVSQTPSNKVTEKGKYVELRCDPISGHTALYWYRQSLGQGPEFLIYFQGTGAADDSGLPNDRFFAVRPEGSVSTLKIQRTERGDSAVYLCASSSQRTGGSGANVLTFGAGSRLTVL.

The V call is TRBV6-5, the J call TRBJ2-7; no definite D call. CDR1 MNHEY and CDR2 SVGAGI come from the germline V gene. V lost 6 bases, J lost 5 bases, and 8 bases lay in between. This CDR3 comprises 11 residues. The CDR3 DNA is TGTGCCAGCAGATCCCAAAACGAGCAGTACTTC. Translated, it gives CASRSQNEQYF.

Here the CDR3 reads CASSENADSTDTQYF. Written as DNA, the CDR3 is TGCGCCAGCAGTGAGAACGCGGATAGCACAGATACGCAGTATTTT. This sequence joins TRBV10-1 and TRBJ2-3; D remains ambiguous. V was clipped by 2 bases and J by 0 bases, with 9 bases between them. In germline, CDR1 is WNHNN, CDR2 SYGVQD (reference sequence). CDR3 length equals 15 residues.

J is TRBJ2-1 and V is TRBV3-1 (or the pseudogene TRBV3-2), with TRBD2 identical over 8 bases. CDR3 size: 21 residues. V lost 0 bases and J lost 5; bases outside the gene matches: 21. Looked up from germline, CDR1 is LGHDT and CDR2 is YNNKEL (reference sequence). The CDR3 nucleotides read TGTGCCAGCAGCCAAGATCCCTGGACTAGCAGCCAGAAAGGGGAAAACAATGAGCAGTTCTTC. This codes for CASSQDPWTSSQKGENNEQFF.

This clone showed up just once. The chain joins TRBV5-5 to TRBJ2-3, with D possibly being TRBD2 (6 bases). This CDR3 has 16 residues. CDR1 is SGHKS and CDR2 is YYEKEE in the germline V gene (reference sequence). Trimming left V 0 bases short and J 4 bases short, with 15 bases between. The CDR3 here is CASSLGDRRRADTQYF. The CDR3 DNA is TGTGCCAGCAGCTTGGGGGACCGACGGAGGGCAGATACGCAGTATTTT.

This clone was counted only a few times. This chain joins TRBV5-1 and TRBJ2-3; TRBD2 agrees at 7 bases. V lost 1 base and J lost 3; bases outside the gene matches: 8. The CDR3 sequence is 16 residues long. CDR1 and CDR2 from the germline V gene are SGHRS and YFSETQ. This CDR3 reads CASSLLGRDQTDTQYF. For the CDR3, the DNA is TGCGCCAGCAGCTTGTTAGGGAGGGACCAAACAGATACGCAGTATTTT.

The gene calls are TRBV4-1 and TRBJ2-3; D gene unclear. V lost 4 bases to trimming and J lost 2 bases, with 10 bases between them. Germline V lookup: CDR1 MGHRA, CDR2 YSYEKL. The length of the CDR3 is 14 residues. CDR3 loop: CASSLSLNTDTQYF. DNA for the CDR3: TGCGCCAGCAGCCTCAGTCTGAACACAGATACGCAGTATTTT.